This record concerns one T cell receptor beta chain sequence. Measured with immunoSEQ multiplex PCR; TCRdb has only the in-frame clones, and not every one. Of about 120,000 clones listed, more than 75% are singletons. This record comes from a study of control samples from healthy donors and cancer patients. The CDR3 consists of 14 residues. The trim removed 0 bases at V and 4 bases at J, leaving 3 bases unmatched. The germline gives CDR1 SGDLS, CDR2 YYNGEE. The rearrangement joins TRBV9 to TRBJ2-7, with 8 bases that match TRBD2. Input material: blood. The receptor's source is a woman aged 70 to 79 in good health. CDR3 sequence reads: CASSVVAGGYEQYF. CDR3 nucleotides: TGTGCCAGCAGCGTAGTTGCGGGGGGTTACGAGCAGTACTTC.